The 32 T cell receptor beta chains presented below share a single source sample, sequenced in a study of T cells in Graves' hyperthyroidism and ophthalmopathy. TCR beta CDR3 region amplification was performed from RNA transcripts. First-round RT-PCR with HTBI primers amplified the TCR CDR3 region. TCRdb processed the multiplex PCR reads anew with MiXCR; each CDR3 protein has one entry. Of 350,000 to 450,000 distinct CDR3 sequences listed, over 12% were seen once; the top ten hold around 27%. Material for sequencing was blood. These receptors were collected from a man between 45 and 60 years old with Graves' ophthalmopathy.

V gene TRBV14 combines with J gene TRBJ2-2; D is uncertain. The ends were cut back, 7 bases at V and 1 base at J, with 10 bases in the middle. Germline V CDR1 and CDR2: SGHDN, FVKESK. The CDR3 is 14 residues long. CDR3 loop: CASMENKNTGELFF. CDR3 nucleotide sequence: TGTGCCAGCATGGAAAACAAGAACACCGGGGAGCTGTTTTTT.

In its sample, this clonotype was seen many times. V is TRBV11-2 and J is TRBJ2-7, with 8 bases identical to TRBD2. The V segment lost 0 bases and the J segment 3 bases; nucleotides outside the gene matches: 7. The CDR3 consists of 16 residues. The germline V gene has CDR1 SGHAT and CDR2 FQNNGV. The CDR3 loop is CASSLDLGLDNYEQYF. DNA of the CDR3: TGTGCCAGCAGCTTAGATCTGGGACTAGATAACTACGAGCAGTACTTC.

Concerning this clonotype: A much larger clone lies one base from this, so it may be a read error. The chain joins TRBV29-1 to TRBJ2-1, with unresolved D. The CDR3 contains 12 residues. The germline gives CDR1 SQVTM, CDR2 ANQGSEA. Deletions cut 3 bases from V and 8 bases from J, with 11 bases between. CDR3: CSVELRPYEQFF. The CDR3 region has the DNA TGCAGCGTTGAGCTCCGGCCCTATGAGCAGTTCTTC.

This clonotype was counted many times. The chain uses TRBV18 and TRBJ1-2, with 9 bases that match TRBD1. Germline values: CDR1 KGHSH, CDR2 LQKENI. This CDR3 has 14 residues. V gave up 2 bases and J gave up 4 bases; unmatched junction bases: 2. CDR3 bases: TGTGCCAGCTCACCAGGGACAGGGTTCTATGGCTACACCTTC. Its protein product is CASSPGTGFYGYTF.

This chain joins TRBV12-5 and TRBJ1-4, with 8 bases aligning to TRBD1. Germline values: CDR1 LGHNT, CDR2 FRNRAP. V shed 0 bases and J 6 bases; nucleotides not matched to a gene: 3. CDR3 length: 15 amino acids. CDR3 DNA: TGTGCTAGTGGTTTGGTACAGGGGGTCGATGAAAAACTGTTTTTT. Protein: CASGLVQGVDEKLFF.

This clonotype came up many times. This rearrangement joins TRBV5-1 to TRBJ2-7, with 13 bases identical to TRBD2. The CDR3 length is 15 residues. The J segment lost 2 bases and the V segment lost 4 bases, leaving 3 bases of the junction unmatched. Germline values: CDR1 SGHRS, CDR2 YFSETQ. The CDR3 region is CASSEGTSGTYEQYF. Written as DNA, the CDR3 is TGCGCCAGCAGCGAAGGGACTAGCGGGACCTACGAGCAGTACTTC.

The J gene is TRBJ2-7, the V gene TRBV28, with a possible D match to TRBD2 (5 bases). The CDR3 has 13 residues. Germline V lookup: CDR1 MDHEN, CDR2 SYDVKM. V lost 10 bases and J lost 2, with 15 bases in between. The CDR3 protein is CATEGRETYEQYF. CDR3 nucleotide sequence: TGTGCCACCGAGGGAAGGGAGACCTACGAGCAGTACTTC.

This clonotype was detected many times. The V call is TRBV7-8, the J call TRBJ2-2; D remains unclear. In germline, CDR1 is SGHVS, CDR2 FQNEAQ. The CDR3 is made up of 15 amino acids. Between the trimmed V and J ends, which lost 1 base and 0 bases, there was a span of 6 bases. CDR3 region: CASSLGWSNTGELFF. The DNA of the CDR3 is TGTGCCAGCAGCTTAGGTTGGTCGAACACCGGGGAGCTGTTTTTT.

This clonotype was observed at least ten times. V usage is TRBV20-1 and J usage is TRBJ1-1; D remains unclear. The germline V and J ends were trimmed by 0 bases and 1 base, with 12 bases remaining between them. CDR1 is DFQATT, CDR2 SNEGSKA, per germline (reference sequence). CDR3 size: 15 residues. The CDR3 is CSAREMSRPNTEAFF. The CDR3 nucleotides are TGCAGTGCTAGAGAAATGTCGCGGCCGAACACTGAAGCTTTCTTT.

This clonotype was observed at least ten times. The chain recombines TRBV6-5 with TRBJ2-1; D is ambiguous. The ends were cut back, 2 bases at V and 2 bases at J, with 7 bases in the middle. This CDR3 comprises 14 residues. Germline V lookup: CDR1 MNHEY, CDR2 SVGAGI. In DNA form, the CDR3 reads TGTGCCAGCAGTTACAAGAGTCCCTACAATGAGCAGTTCTTC. Translation gives CASSYKSPYNEQFF.

This clonotype occurred many times. This sequence joins TRBV5-1 and TRBJ1-4, with D perhaps TRBD1 (5 bases). The CDR3 loop spans 14 amino acids. Germline-derived CDR1 and CDR2 are SGHRS and YFSETQ. The V gene lost 0 bases and the J gene lost 11 bases, with 14 bases spanning the gap. The CDR3 bases are TGCGCCAGCAGCTTGGCACCCGGGGAGGGGAAACTGTTTTTT. This codes for CASSLAPGEGKLFF.

The chain carries TRBV3-1 and TRBJ2-5; 8 bases fit TRBD2. Germline CDR1 is LGHDT and CDR2 is YNNKEL (reference sequence). The ends lost 2 bases at V and 4 bases at J; junction bases unmatched: 3. The CDR3 consists of 14 residues. The CDR3 nucleotides are TGTGCCAGCAGCCAAAGAGCGGGGGCAGAGACCCAGTACTTC. Its translation: CASSQRAGAETQYF.

CDR3 protein: CASSMDKGQGQETQYF. The DNA of the CDR3 is TGTGCCAGCAGCATGGACAAGGGACAGGGACAAGAGACCCAGTACTTC. The chain uses TRBV5-5 and TRBJ2-5, with TRBD1 matching 9 bases. The CDR3 extends over 16 amino acids. Germline CDR1 SGHKS, CDR2 YYEKEE (reference sequence). J lost 2 bases, V lost 4 bases, and 9 bases had no gene match.

This clonotype was seen at least ten times. V gene TRBV30 combines with J gene TRBJ2-1; D unclear. Trimming cost V 0 bases and J 10 bases, with 7 bases left between them. From germline, CDR1 is GTSNPN and CDR2 SVGIG (reference sequence). The CDR3 consists of 11 residues. The CDR3 protein is CAWSVVGEQFF. The CDR3 DNA reads TGTGCCTGGAGTGTAGTCGGCGAGCAGTTCTTC.

This clonotype was counted many times. The rearrangement links TRBV7-9 to TRBJ2-2; TRBD2 might be the D (6 bases). The length of the CDR3 is 15 residues. Per the germline V gene, CDR1 is SEHNR and CDR2 is FQNEAQ (reference sequence). Trimming pared 5 bases from V and 7 bases from J, leaving 17 bases between. CDR3 coding DNA: TGTGCCAGCAGCCCATGGCTGGGAGGAGGCGGGGAGCTGTTTTTT. Amino acid sequence: CASSPWLGGGGELFF.

This clonotype was observed many times. This chain uses TRBV6-1 with TRBJ2-7; D possibly corresponds to TRBD1 (5 bases). Germline CDR1 MNHNS, CDR2 SASEGT. The ends were cut back, 6 bases at V and 6 bases at J, with 21 bases in the middle. The CDR3 totals 15 residues. DNA for the CDR3: TGTGCCAGCAGGGGAAGGGGCGCCCTGAAGGCCGAGCAGTACTTC. Translation gives CASRGRGALKAEQYF.

V gene TRBV27 combines with J gene TRBJ2-2; D gene uncertain. The CDR3 has 15 residues. V was pared by 5 bases and J by 4 bases, with 14 bases between. Germline values: CDR1 MNHEY, CDR2 SMNVEV (reference sequence). The CDR3 loop reads CASSPRSDGTGELFF. CDR3 in DNA: TGTGCCAGCAGTCCCCGCTCGGACGGCACCGGGGAGCTGTTTTTT.

This clonotype is a singleton in its sample. This may be a read error: a much more frequent sequence differs by one nucleotide. The chain combines TRBV5-6 with TRBJ1-1; D unclear. The germline V gene has CDR1 SGHDT and CDR2 YYEEEE. The CDR3 is made up of 13 amino acids. Trimming left V 1 base short and J 5 bases short, with 9 bases between. Written as DNA, the CDR3 is TGTGCCAGCAGCTTGCTACAGCTGACTGAAGCTTTCTTT. Encoded protein: CASSLLQLTEAFF.

This clonotype was recorded at least ten times. The chain has TRBV12-3 or TRBV12-4 and TRBJ2-7; D ambiguous. This CDR3 contains 13 residues. Trimming left V 2 bases short and J 2 bases short, with 7 bases between. The CDR3 loop reads CASSLTQPYEQYF. Written as DNA, the CDR3 is TGTGCCAGCAGTTTAACACAGCCCTACGAGCAGTACTTC.

V and J are TRBV19 and TRBJ1-2; the match to TRBD1 covers 10 bases. This CDR3 is built from 14 residues. J gave up 7 bases and V 6 bases, and 8 bases lay outside the gene matches. CDR1 is LNHDA, CDR2 SQIVND, per germline (reference sequence). CDR3 loop: CASRTQGQGSGYTF. The CDR3 region has the DNA TGTGCCAGTAGGACTCAGGGACAGGGGAGTGGCTACACCTTC.

Only a few counts were recorded for this clonotype. This chain uses TRBV19 with TRBJ2-5, with D unclear. Trimming removed 4 bases from V and 2 bases from J, with 8 bases in between. This CDR3 contains 13 residues. Germline values: CDR1 LNHDA, CDR2 SQIVND (reference sequence). This chain's CDR3 is CASSRFRQETQYF. CDR3 in DNA: TGTGCCAGTAGTAGGTTCAGGCAAGAGACCCAGTACTTC.

Ten or more counts support this clonotype. This chain connects TRBV13 to TRBJ1-4, with a tentative D call TRBD1 (6 bases). From germline, CDR1 is PRHDT and CDR2 FYEKMQ (reference sequence). The CDR3 is made up of 15 amino acids. V was clipped by 3 bases and J by 7 bases, with 15 bases between them. In DNA form, the CDR3 reads TGTGCCAGCAGCTTTTGGGGCAGGGGTTCTGAAAAACTGTTTTTT. It yields the protein CASSFWGRGSEKLFF.

This clonotype came up many times. The V call is TRBV19, the J call TRBJ1-5; the match to TRBD1 covers 9 bases. With V trimmed by 9 bases and J by 3 bases, 3 bases remained unmatched. The CDR3 loop spans 13 amino acids. Germline CDR1 is LNHDA and CDR2 is SQIVND (reference sequence). The CDR3 is CASLQGANQPQHF. CDR3 DNA: TGTGCCAGCCTACAGGGGGCCAATCAGCCCCAGCATTTT. Variable domain in full (rest from reference TRBV19 and TRBJ1-5): DGGITQSPKYLFRKEGQNVTLSCEQNLNHDAMYWYRQDPGQGLRLIYYSQIVNDFQKGDIAEGYSVSREKKESFPLTVTSAQKNPTAFYLCASLQGANQPQHFGDGTRLSIL.

Comment on this clonotype: A much larger clonotype is one base distant, so this may be a read error. It is unclear where the CDR3 begins or ends on the DNA, so no DNA is shown, and the CDR3 is as TCRdb lists it. This chain uses TRBV30 with TRBJ1-2. The CDR3 spans 12 residues, counting both ends. Germline V gene sequence: CDR1 GTSNPN, CDR2 SVGIG (reference sequence). This chain's CDR3 is CAGPKPNYGCTF.

This clonotype was seen at least ten times. The chain links TRBV12-3 or TRBV12-4 to TRBJ2-7; 9 bases are shared with TRBD2. CDR3 length: 16 amino acids. Germline trimming cut 5 bases from V and 0 bases from J; bases unmatched to any gene: 8. The CDR3 DNA sequence: TGTGCCAGCAGTCGACGACTAGCGGAACACTCCTACGAGCAGTACTTC. This translates into CASSRRLAEHSYEQYF.

The chain couples TRBV28 to TRBJ2-1; 7 bases are shared with TRBD1. Looked up from germline, CDR1 is MDHEN and CDR2 is SYDVKM. Unmatched junction bases numbered 4, after V lost 7 bases and J lost 4 bases. The CDR3 has 13 amino acids. Here the CDR3 reads CASTETGYNEQFF. CDR3 DNA sequence: TGTGCCAGCACCGAGACAGGGTACAATGAGCAGTTCTTC. The whole variable domain, remainder taken from reference TRBV28 and TRBJ2-1, is DVKVTQSSRYLVKRTGEKVFLECVQDMDHENMFWYRQDPGLGLRLIYFSYDVKMKEKGDIPEGYSVSREKKERFSLILESASTNQTSMYLCASTETGYNEQFFGPGTRLTVL.

To note about this clonotype: This is likely a read error, given that the CDR3 carries no conserved phenylalanine or tryptophan at its end. V gene TRBV29-1 combines with J gene TRBJ1-1; D not resolved. The germline V gene has CDR1 SQVTM and CDR2 ANQGSEA. CDR3 length: 14 amino acids. The germline V and J ends were trimmed by 4 bases and 0 bases, with 12 bases remaining between them. The CDR3: CSVVGRSMNTEAFS. Here the CDR3 DNA reads TGCAGCGTTGTGGGCAGGAGCATGAACACTGAAGCTTTCTCT.

This clonotype has only a few counts. V is TRBV7-9 and J is TRBJ2-7; D gene uncertain. The V end lost 1 base, the J end lost 7 bases, and 8 bases lay between the germline ends. Germline CDR1 SEHNR, CDR2 FQNEAQ (reference sequence). CDR3 length equals 12 residues. CDR3 loop: CASSLGSGEQYF. The CDR3 region has the DNA TGTGCCAGCAGCTTAGGTTCTGGGGAGCAGTACTTC.

In its sample, this clonotype was seen a few times. V usage is TRBV7-9 and J usage is TRBJ2-5; D not certain. Germline CDR1 is SEHNR and CDR2 is FQNEAQ (reference sequence). The germline V and J ends were trimmed by 5 bases and 5 bases, with 6 bases remaining between them. The CDR3 runs 11 residues. The CDR3 bases are TGTGCCAGCAGCCGATTGGAGACCCAGTACTTC. It is translated as CASSRLETQYF. Drawing the rest from reference TRBV7-9 and TRBJ2-5, the complete variable domain is DTGVSQNPRHKITKRGQNVTFRCDPISEHNRLYWYRQTLGQGPEFLTYFQNEAQLEKSRLLSDRFSAERPKGSFSTLEIQRTEQGDSAMYLCASSRLETQYFGPGTRLLVL.

This clonotype was detected ten times or more. The V call is TRBV11-2, the J call TRBJ2-7; 10 bases map to TRBD1. Trimming removed 8 bases from V and 5 bases from J; junction bases left unmatched: 12. The CDR3 has 15 amino acids. Germline CDR1 and CDR2: SGHAT and FQNNGV. The CDR3 is CASGFRDRGGNEQYF. CDR3 DNA: TGTGCCAGCGGATTCCGGGACAGGGGAGGCAACGAGCAGTACTTC.

This clonotype was seen ten or more times. The genes are TRBV30 and TRBJ2-7, with D perhaps given as TRBD1 or TRBD2 (5 bases each). The V gene's germline CDR1 is GTSNPN and CDR2 SVGIG (reference sequence). The CDR3 is 14 amino acids. Trimming pared 3 bases from V and 4 bases from J, leaving 16 bases between. In nucleotides, the CDR3 is TGTGCCTGGAGGGGGACCACTAAGGTTTACGAGCAGTACTTC. As protein: CAWRGTTKVYEQYF.

This clonotype was seen only a few times. One end of the junction varies from germline; a read error may be responsible. The chain recombines TRBV5-1 with TRBJ1-5; D gene uncertain. The CDR3 extends over 11 amino acids. CDR1 is SGHRS, CDR2 YFSETQ, per germline. The CDR3 sequence is CASSWDQPQHF. CDR3 sequence (DNA): TGCGCTAGCAGCTGGGATCAGCCCCAGCATTTT.